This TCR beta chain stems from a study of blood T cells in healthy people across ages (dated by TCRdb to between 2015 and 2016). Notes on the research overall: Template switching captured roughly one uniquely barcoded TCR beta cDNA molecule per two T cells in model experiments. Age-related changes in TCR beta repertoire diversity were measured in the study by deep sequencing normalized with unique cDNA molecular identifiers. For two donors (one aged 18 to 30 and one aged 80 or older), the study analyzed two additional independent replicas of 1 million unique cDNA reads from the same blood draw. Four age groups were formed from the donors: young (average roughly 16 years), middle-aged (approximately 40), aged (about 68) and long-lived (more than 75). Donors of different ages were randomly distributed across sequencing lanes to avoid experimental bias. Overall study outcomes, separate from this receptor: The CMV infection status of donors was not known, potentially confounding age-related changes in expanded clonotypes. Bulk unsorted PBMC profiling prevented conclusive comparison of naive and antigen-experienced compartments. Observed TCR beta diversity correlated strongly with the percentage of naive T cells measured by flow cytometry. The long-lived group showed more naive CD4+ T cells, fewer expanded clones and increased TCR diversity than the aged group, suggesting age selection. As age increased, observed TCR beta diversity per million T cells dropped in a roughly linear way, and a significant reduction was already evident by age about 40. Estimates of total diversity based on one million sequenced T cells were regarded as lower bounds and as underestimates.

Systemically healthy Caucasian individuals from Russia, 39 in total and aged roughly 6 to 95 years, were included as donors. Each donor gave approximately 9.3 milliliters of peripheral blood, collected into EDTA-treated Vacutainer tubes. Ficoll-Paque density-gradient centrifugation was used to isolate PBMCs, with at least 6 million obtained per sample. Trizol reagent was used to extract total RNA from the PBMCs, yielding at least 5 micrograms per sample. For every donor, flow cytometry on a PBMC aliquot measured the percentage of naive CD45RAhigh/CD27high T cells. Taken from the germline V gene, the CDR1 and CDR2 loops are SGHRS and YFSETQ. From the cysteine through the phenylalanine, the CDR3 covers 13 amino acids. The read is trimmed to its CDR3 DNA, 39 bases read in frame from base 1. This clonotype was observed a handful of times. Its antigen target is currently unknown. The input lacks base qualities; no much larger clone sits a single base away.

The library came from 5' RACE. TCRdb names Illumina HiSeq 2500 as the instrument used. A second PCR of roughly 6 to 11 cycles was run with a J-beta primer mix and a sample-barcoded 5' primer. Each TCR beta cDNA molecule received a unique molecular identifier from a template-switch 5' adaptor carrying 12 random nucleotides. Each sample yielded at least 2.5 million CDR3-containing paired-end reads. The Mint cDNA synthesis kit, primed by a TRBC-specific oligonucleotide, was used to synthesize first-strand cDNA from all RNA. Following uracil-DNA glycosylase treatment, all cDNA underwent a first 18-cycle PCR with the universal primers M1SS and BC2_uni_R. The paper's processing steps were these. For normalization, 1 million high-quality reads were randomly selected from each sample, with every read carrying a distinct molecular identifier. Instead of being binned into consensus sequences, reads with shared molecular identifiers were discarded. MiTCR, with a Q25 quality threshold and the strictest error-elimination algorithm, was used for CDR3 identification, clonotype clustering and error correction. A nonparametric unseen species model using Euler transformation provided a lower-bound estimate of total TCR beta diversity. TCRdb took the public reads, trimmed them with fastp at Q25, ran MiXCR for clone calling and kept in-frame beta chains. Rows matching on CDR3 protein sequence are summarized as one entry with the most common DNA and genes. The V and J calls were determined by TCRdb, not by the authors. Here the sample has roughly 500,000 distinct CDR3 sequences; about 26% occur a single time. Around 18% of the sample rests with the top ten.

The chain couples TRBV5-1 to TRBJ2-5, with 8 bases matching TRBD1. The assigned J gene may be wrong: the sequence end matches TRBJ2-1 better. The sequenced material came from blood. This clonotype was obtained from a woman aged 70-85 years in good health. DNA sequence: TGCGCCAGCCTGAATACAGGGGGAAATGAGCAGTTCTTC. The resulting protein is CASLNTGGNEQFF.